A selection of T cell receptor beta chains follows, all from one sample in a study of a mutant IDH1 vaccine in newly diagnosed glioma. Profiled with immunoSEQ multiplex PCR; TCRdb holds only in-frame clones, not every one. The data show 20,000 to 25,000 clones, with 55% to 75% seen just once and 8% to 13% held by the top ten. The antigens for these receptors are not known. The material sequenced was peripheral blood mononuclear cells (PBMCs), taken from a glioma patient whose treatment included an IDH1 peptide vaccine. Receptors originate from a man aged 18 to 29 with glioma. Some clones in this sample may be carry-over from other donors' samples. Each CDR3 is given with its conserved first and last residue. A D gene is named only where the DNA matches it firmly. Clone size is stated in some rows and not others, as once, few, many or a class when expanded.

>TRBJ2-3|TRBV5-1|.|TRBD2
CASSREAGGPADTQYF
TGCGCCAGCAGCCGAGAAGCGGGAGGGCCGGCAGATACGCAGTATTTT
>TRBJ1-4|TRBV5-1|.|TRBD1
CASSYPTGVVGEKLFF
TGCGCCAGCAGCTATCCGACAGGGGTAGTGGGTGAAAAACTGTTTTTT
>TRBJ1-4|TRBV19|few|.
CASSLLQGGEKLFF
TGTGCCAGTAGCTTACTACAGGGTGGGGAAAAACTGTTTTTT
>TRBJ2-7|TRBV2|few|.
CARGGAYEQYF
TGTGCCAGAGGGGGTGCCTACGAGCAGTACTTC
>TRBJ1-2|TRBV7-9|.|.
CASSLVMGQNYGYTF
TGTGCCAGCAGCTTAGTAATGGGGCAGAACTATGGCTACACCTTC
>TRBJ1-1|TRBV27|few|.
CASSLGGAQTEAFF
TGTGCCAGCAGTTTGGGGGGGGCGCAAACTGAAGCTTTCTTT
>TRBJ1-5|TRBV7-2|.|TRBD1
CASSLVGGTGTISPQHF
TGTGCCAGCAGCTTAGTTGGAGGGACAGGGACGATCAGCCCCCAGCATTTT
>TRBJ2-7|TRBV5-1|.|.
CASSLGGTTPYEQYF
TGCGCCAGCAGCTTGGGCGGGACGACTCCCTACGAGCAGTACTTC
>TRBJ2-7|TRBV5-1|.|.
CASSLGGVYEQYF
TGCGCCAGCAGCTTGGGGGGTGTCTACGAGCAGTACTTC
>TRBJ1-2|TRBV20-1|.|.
CSAQRTLGYTF
TGCAGTGCCCAGAGGACACTCGGCTACACCTTC
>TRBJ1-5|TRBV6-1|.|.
CASSDNIYQPQHF
TGTGCCAGCAGTGACAACATTTATCAGCCCCAGCATTTT
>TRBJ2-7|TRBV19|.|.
CASSIVLAGPVSYEQYF
TGTGCCAGTAGTATAGTTCTAGCTGGACCCGTCTCCTACGAGCAGTACTTC
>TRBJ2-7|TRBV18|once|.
CASSPLDSANEQYF
TGTGCCAGCTCACCACTGGATTCGGCGAACGAGCAGTACTTC
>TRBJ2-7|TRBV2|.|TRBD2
CASSGTSGAPVANEQYF
TGTGCCAGCAGTGGGACTAGCGGGGCCCCGGTCGCCAACGAGCAGTACTTC
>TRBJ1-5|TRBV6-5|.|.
CASSYARGSGQPQHF
TGTGCCAGCAGTTATGCTCGTGGGTCGGGACAGCCCCAGCATTTT
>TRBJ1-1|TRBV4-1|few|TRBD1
CASSQGPGQGWTEAFF
TGCGCCAGCAGCCAAGGTCCGGGACAGGGGTGGACTGAAGCTTTCTTT
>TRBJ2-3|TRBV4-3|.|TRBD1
CASSLRDRETDTQYF
TGCGCCAGCAGCCTCCGGGACAGGGAAACAGATACGCAGTATTTT
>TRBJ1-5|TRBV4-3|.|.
CASSQDSGSNQPQHF
TGCGCCAGCAGCCAGGACTCAGGGAGCAATCAGCCCCAGCATTTT
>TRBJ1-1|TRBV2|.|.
CASSTLFGGETEAFF
TGTGCCAGCAGTACTCTTTTTGGGGGGGAAACTGAAGCTTTCTTT
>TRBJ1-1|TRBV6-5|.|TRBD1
CASSYSFAGTGKAFF
TGTGCCAGCAGTTACTCGTTCGCGGGGACAGGGAAAGCTTTCTTT
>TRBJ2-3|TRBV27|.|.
CASSLSVLRTDTQYF
TGTGCCAGCAGTTTAAGTGTTCTACGGACAGATACGCAGTATTTT
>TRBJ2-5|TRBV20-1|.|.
CSGDVQETQYF
TGCAGTGGAGACGTCCAAGAGACCCAGTACTTC
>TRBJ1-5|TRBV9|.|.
CASSPRADYQPQHF
TGTGCCAGCAGCCCCAGGGCGGATTATCAGCCCCAGCATTTT
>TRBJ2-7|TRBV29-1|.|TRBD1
CSVEGDRKYAEQYF
TGCAGCGTTGAAGGGGACAGGAAATACGCTGAGCAGTACTTC
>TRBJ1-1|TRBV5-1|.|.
CASSLAGRNTEAFF
TGCGCCAGCAGCTTGGCCGGGAGGAACACTGAAGCTTTCTTT
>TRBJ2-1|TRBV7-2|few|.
CASSLVPGGPYNEQFF
TGTGCCAGCAGCTTAGTACCCGGGGGGCCCTACAATGAGCAGTTCTTC
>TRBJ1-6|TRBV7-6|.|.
CASARSSYNSPLHF
TGTGCCAGCGCTCGGAGCTCCTATAATTCACCCCTCCACTTT
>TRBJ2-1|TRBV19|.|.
CATSGGGVWNEQFF
TGTGCCACCAGTGGGGGCGGGGTATGGAATGAGCAGTTCTTC
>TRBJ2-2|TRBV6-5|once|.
CASSSGVGRTGELFF
TGTGCCAGCAGCTCCGGGGTGGGGCGGACCGGGGAGCTGTTTTTT
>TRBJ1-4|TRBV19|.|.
CASSGGRGEKLFF
TGTGCCAGTAGTGGCGGACGGGGGGAAAAACTGTTTTTT
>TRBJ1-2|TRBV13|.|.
CASSFYQGFGYTF
TGTGCCAGCAGCTTTTATCAGGGATTTGGCTACACCTTC
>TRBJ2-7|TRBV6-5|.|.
CASRSGRFTYEQYF
TGTGCCAGCAGGTCGGGGCGTTTCACCTACGAGCAGTACTTC
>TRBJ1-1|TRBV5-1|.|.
CASSWGGDTEAFF
TGCGCCAGCAGTTGGGGTGGCGACACTGAAGCTTTCTTT
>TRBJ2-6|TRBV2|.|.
CASSWDRDGKNSGANVLTF
TGTGCCAGCAGTTGGGACCGGGACGGGAAAAACTCTGGGGCCAACGTCCTGACTTTC
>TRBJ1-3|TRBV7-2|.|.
CASSLSRAAGNTIYF
TGTGCCAGCAGCTTATCCCGGGCCGCTGGAAACACCATATATTTT
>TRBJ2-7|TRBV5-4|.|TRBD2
CASSLGLAGGSSYEQYF
TGTGCCAGCAGCTTGGGACTAGCGGGGGGTAGCTCCTACGAGCAGTACTTC
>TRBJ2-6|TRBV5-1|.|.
CASSLQGFGANVLTF
TGCGCCAGCAGCTTACAGGGTTTCGGGGCCAACGTCCTGACTTTC
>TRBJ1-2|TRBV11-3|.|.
CASSLVRVNYGYTF
TGTGCCAGCAGCTTAGTGCGGGTTAACTATGGCTACACCTTC
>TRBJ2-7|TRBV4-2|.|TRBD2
CASSQIGASGSYEQYF
TGTGCCAGCAGCCAAATAGGTGCTAGCGGTTCCTACGAGCAGTACTTC